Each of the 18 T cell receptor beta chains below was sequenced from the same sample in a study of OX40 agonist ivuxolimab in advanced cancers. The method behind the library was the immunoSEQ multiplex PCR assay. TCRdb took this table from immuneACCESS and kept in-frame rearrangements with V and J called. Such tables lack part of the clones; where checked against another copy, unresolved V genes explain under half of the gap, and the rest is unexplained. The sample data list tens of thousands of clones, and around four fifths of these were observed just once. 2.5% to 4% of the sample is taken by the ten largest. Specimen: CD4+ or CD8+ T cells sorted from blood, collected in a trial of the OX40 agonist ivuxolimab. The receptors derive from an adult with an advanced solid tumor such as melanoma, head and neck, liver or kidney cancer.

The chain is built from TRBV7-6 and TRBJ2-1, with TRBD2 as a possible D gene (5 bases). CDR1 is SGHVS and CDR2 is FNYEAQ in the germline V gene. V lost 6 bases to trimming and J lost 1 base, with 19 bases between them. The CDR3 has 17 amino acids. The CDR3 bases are TGTGCCAGCAGTCAAGGGTTTACTAGGAGTTCCTACAATGAGCAGTTCTTC. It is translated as CASSQGFTRSSYNEQFF.

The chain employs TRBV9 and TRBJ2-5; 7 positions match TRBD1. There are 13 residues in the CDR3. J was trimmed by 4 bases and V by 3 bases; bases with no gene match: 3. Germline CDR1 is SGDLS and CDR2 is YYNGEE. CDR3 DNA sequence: TGTGCCAGCAGCGCCTCAGGGGGAGAGACCCAGTACTTC. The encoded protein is CASSASGGETQYF.

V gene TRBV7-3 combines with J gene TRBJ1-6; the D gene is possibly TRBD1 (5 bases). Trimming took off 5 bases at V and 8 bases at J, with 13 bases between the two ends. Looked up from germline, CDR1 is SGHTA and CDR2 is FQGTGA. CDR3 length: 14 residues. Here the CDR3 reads CASSPRPQDSPLHF. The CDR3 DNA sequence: TGTGCCAGCAGCCCTAGACCACAGGATTCACCCCTCCACTTT.

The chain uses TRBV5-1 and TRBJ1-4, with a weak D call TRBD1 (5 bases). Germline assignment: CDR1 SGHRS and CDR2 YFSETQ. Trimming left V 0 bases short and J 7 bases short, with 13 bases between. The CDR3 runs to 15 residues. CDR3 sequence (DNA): TGCGCCAGCAGCTTGGGCGGGGCGGAGGGTGAAAAACTGTTTTTT. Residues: CASSLGGAEGEKLFF.

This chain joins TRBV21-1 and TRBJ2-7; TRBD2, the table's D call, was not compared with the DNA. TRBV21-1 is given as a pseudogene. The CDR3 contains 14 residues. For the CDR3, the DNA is TGTGCCAGCAGCAGAGGATGTCCCGGCTACGAGCAGTACTTC. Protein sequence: CASSRGCPGYEQYF.

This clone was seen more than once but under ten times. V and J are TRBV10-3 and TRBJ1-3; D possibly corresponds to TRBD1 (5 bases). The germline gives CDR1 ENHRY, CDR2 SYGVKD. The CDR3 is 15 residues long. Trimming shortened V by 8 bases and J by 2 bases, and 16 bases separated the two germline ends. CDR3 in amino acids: CAISPDTEAGNTIYF. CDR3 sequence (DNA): TGTGCCATCTCCCCGGACACCGAGGCTGGAAACACCATATATTTT.

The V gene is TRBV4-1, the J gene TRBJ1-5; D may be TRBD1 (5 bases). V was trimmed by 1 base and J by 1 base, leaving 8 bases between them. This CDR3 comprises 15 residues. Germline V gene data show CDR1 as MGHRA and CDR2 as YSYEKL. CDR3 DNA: TGCGCCAGCAGCCAAGCTTGGGACAGCAATCAGCCCCAGCATTTT. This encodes CASSQAWDSNQPQHF.

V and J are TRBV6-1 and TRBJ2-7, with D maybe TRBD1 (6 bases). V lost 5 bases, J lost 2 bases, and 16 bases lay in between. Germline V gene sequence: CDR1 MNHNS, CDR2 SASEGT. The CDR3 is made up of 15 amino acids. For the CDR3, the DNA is TGTGCCAGCAGTCCTGCCTGGGGACAAACCTACGAGCAGTACTTC. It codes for CASSPAWGQTYEQYF.

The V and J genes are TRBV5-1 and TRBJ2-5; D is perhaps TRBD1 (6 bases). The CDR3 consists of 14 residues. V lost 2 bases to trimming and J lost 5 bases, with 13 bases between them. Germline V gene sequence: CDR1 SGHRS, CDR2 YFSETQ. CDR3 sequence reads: CASSLTGSAETQYF. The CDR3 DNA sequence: TGCGCCAGCAGCTTAACAGGGTCCGCGGAGACCCAGTACTTC.

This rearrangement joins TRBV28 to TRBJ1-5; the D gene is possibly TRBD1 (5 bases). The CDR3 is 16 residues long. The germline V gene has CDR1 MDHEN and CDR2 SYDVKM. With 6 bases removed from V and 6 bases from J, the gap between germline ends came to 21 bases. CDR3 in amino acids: CASSEPQGRVGQPQHF. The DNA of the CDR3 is TGTGCCAGCAGCGAGCCCCAGGGAAGGGTAGGTCAGCCCCAGCATTTT.

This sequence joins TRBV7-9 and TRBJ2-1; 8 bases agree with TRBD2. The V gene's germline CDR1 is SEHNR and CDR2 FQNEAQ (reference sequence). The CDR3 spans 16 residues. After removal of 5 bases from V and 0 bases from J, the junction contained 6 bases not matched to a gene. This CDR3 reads CASSERGGTSYNEQFF. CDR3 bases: TGTGCCAGCAGCGAGCGCGGGGGGACCTCCTACAATGAGCAGTTCTTC.

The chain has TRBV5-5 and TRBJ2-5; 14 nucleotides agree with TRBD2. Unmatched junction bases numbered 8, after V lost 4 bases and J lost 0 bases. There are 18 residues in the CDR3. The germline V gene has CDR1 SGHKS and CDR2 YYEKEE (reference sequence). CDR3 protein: CASSPGLAGDPYQETQYF. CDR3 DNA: TGTGCCAGCAGCCCGGGACTAGCGGGGGACCCATACCAAGAGACCCAGTACTTC.

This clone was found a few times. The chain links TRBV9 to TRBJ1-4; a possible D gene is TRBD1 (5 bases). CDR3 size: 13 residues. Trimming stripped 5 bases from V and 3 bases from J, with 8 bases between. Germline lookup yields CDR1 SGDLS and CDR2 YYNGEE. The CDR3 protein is CASSQGPNEKLFF. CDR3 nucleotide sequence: TGTGCCAGCAGTCAGGGACCTAATGAAAAACTGTTTTTT.

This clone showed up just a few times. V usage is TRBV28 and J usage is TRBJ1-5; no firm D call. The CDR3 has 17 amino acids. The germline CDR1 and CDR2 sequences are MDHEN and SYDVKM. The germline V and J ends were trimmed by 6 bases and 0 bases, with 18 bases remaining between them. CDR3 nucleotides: TGTGCCAGCAGCCCGGACGGTACAATTTATAGCAATCAGCCCCAGCATTTT. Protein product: CASSPDGTIYSNQPQHF.

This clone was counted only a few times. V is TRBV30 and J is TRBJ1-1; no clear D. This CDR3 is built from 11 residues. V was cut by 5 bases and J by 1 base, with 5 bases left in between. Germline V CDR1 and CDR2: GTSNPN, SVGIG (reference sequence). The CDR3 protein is CAWQKNTEAFF. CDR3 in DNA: TGTGCCTGGCAAAAGAACACTGAAGCTTTCTTT.

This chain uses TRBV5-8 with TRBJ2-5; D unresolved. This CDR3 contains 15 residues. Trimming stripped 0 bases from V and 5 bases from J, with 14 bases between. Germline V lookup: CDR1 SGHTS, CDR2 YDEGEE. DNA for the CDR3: TGTGCCAGCAGCTTGGCTTCAACCCGAAGGGAGACCCAGTACTTC. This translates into CASSLASTRRETQYF. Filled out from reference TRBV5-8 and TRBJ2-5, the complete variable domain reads EAGVTQSPTHLIKTRGQQATLRCSPISGHTSVYWYQQALGLGLQFLLWYDEGEERNRGNFPPRFSGRQFPNYSSELNVNALELEDSALYLCASSLASTRRETQYFGPGTRLLVL.

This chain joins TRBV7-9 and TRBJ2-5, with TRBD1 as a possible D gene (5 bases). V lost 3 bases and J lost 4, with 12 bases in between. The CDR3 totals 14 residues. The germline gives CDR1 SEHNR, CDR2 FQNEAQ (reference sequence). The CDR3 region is CASSLAQGRETQYF. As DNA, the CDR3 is TGTGCCAGCAGCTTGGCCCAGGGTAGAGAGACCCAGTACTTC. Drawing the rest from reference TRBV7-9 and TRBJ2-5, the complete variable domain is DTGVSQNPRHKITKRGQNVTFRCDPISEHNRLYWYRQTLGQGPEFLTYFQNEAQLEKSRLLSDRFSAERPKGSFSTLEIQRTEQGDSAMYLCASSLAQGRETQYFGPGTRLLVL.

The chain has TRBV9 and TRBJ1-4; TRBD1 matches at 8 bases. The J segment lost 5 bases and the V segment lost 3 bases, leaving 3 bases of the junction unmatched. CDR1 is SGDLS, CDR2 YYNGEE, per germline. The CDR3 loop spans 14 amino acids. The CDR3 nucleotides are TGTGCCAGCAGCGCGGGACAGGCGAATGAAAAACTGTTTTTT. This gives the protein CASSAGQANEKLFF.